This is a list of T cell receptor beta chains from one sample in a study of cytomegalovirus exposure and HLA in healthy donors. Here immunoSEQ multiplex PCR was the method, and the copy in TCRdb shows in-frame clones only, minus some. The profile covers 150,000 to 200,000 clones, with more than 60% appearing a single time and over 2.5% taken by the ten largest. The sample was PBMCs. All receptors come from a female donor in good health and CMV-seronegative. The conserved cysteine and the conserved F or W are not part of the CDR3 here.

CDR3	length	V	J
ATSYRVLNEQY	11	TRBV15	TRBJ2-7
ASSYSRQGGTEAF	13	TRBV6-5	TRBJ1-1
ASSVPPGQGAYEQY	14	TRBV6-1	TRBJ2-7
ASSLYAGGSEAF	12	TRBV7-2	TRBJ1-1
ASRSPRTGGEQY	12	TRBV6-5	-
ASSLVQDTEAF	11	TRBV5-1	TRBJ1-1
ASGDRVGTGELF	12	TRBV4-2	TRBJ2-2
ASSFGTSGRSYNEQF	15	TRBV7-3	TRBJ2-1
ASVPDWQGNTGELF	14	TRBV11-2	TRBJ2-2
ASRRQGVNTGELF	13	TRBV28	TRBJ2-2
ASSSTVYYGYT	11	TRBV7-2	TRBJ1-2
ASSRGLAGGKSYEQY	15	TRBV7-9	TRBJ2-7
ASSRRTGGVYAF	12	TRBV28	TRBJ1-1
ASSRQGEINYGYT	13	TRBV2	TRBJ1-2
ASSPGTGGWNEQF	13	TRBV28	TRBJ2-1
AWSATSGFYEQY	12	TRBV30	TRBJ2-7
ASSLYAQGSEQF	12	TRBV11-2	TRBJ2-1
ASKSRTGVSEAF	12	TRBV2	TRBJ1-1
ASSRQARDTQY	11	TRBV25-1	TRBJ2-3
ASSQDRGPDPTNEKLF	16	TRBV4-3	TRBJ1-4
SVVSGTGDQPQH	12	TRBV29-1	TRBJ1-5
ASRGAGGQETQY	12	TRBV6-5	TRBJ2-5
ASSLMGTQETQY	12	TRBV7-3	TRBJ2-5
ASSLRRDSYEQY	12	TRBV5-1	TRBJ2-7
ASSLRDNYNEQF	12	TRBV4-1	TRBJ2-1
SEGTSGRGVYEQF	13	TRBV29-1	TRBJ2-1
ASSLAPRQGRSYNEQF	16	TRBV11-2	TRBJ2-1
SSSLEAGVNNSPLH	14	TRBV7-9	TRBJ1-6
ASSSRVRALGGYT	13	TRBV28	TRBJ1-2
ASSESTSSLTDTQY	14	TRBV10-1	TRBJ2-3
AASQGADTGELF	12	TRBV4-1	TRBJ2-2
ASTLGGGSTEQY	12	TRBV7-9	TRBJ2-7
ASAGGASNQPQH	12	TRBV6-1	TRBJ1-5
ASSQGQLYEQY	11	TRBV7-8	TRBJ2-7
ASSLGQSGNQPQH	13	TRBV7-2	TRBJ1-5
ASSNGGWYNEQF	12	TRBV27	TRBJ2-1
ASSLTETGELF	11	TRBV5-1	TRBJ2-2
ASSLFYEVYEPGQGAYEQY	19	TRBV28	TRBJ2-7
ASSWSTGVDGYT	12	TRBV7-2	TRBJ1-2
AWSRGQGIYGYT	12	TRBV30	TRBJ1-2
SAREGYEQY	9	TRBV20-1	TRBJ2-7
ASSLRLAGATGEQF	14	TRBV7-2	TRBJ2-1
ASSFPGEAF	9	TRBV5-8	TRBJ1-1
ASQRDRNEKLF	11	TRBV19	TRBJ1-4
ASSLSGTSGRTDTQY	15	TRBV5-1	TRBJ2-3
ASSLSSGYAEAF	12	TRBV7-6	TRBJ1-1
ASSISSGRGQSYEQY	15	TRBV7-8	TRBJ2-7
ASRDMDRGDYGYT	13	TRBV27	TRBJ1-2
ASSPGSYTEAF	11	TRBV14	TRBJ1-1
ASSEDILEAF	10	TRBV6-5	TRBJ1-1
ASSLSGGKLF	10	TRBV11-2	TRBJ1-4
ASSQDSGGASGTDTQY	16	TRBV14	TRBJ2-3
AWSVLTGGLTGYGYT	15	TRBV30	TRBJ1-2
ASSARGYEQY	10	TRBV25-1	TRBJ2-7
ASSFERLRTGGMNTEAF	17	TRBV18	TRBJ1-1
ASSPRAGEQYYGYT	14	TRBV5-4	TRBJ1-2
ATGTSGGRETQY	12	TRBV19	TRBJ2-5
ASSSPFTSGLRNEQF	15	TRBV27	TRBJ2-1
ASSRTGNTEAF	11	TRBV7-2	TRBJ1-1
ASSLKSSNTEAF	12	TRBV5-4	TRBJ1-1